These T cell receptor beta chains were read from a single sample in a study of T cell clones after liver transplantation. Repertoires were generated with immunoSEQ multiplex PCR, while TCRdb's copy carries only in-frame clones and drops some. Of some 45,000 clones in the sample, more than 70% were seen once. The specimen comprised CD4+ T cells from blood, sampled 24 months after liver transplant. All receptors come from a human patient who received a liver transplant. Some T cells could come from the graft donor. Both conserved end residues are part of each CDR3. Each record gives: V gene, D gene, J gene, clone size, CDR3 length, CDR3 protein, CDR3 DNA. The D gene is left open where the match is weak. Only part of the rows carry a size: once, few, many, or a class if the clone is expanded.

TRBV7-2	NA	TRBJ2-2	NA	15	CASSLANKDTGELFF	TGTGCCAGCAGCTTAGCAAATAAGGACACCGGGGAGCTGTTTTTT
TRBV5-4	NA	TRBJ2-5	NA	16	CASSILTAWEAETQYF	TGTGCCAGCAGCATATTGACAGCCTGGGAAGCGGAGACCCAGTACTTC
TRBV7-9	NA	TRBJ2-3	NA	15	CASSLASAGVDTQYF	TGTGCCAGCAGCTTAGCCAGCGCAGGGGTAGATACGCAGTATTTT
TRBV5-1	NA	TRBJ1-5	NA	15	CASSLAQGPGQPQHF	TGCGCCAGCAGCTTGGCTCAGGGTCCGGGTCAGCCCCAGCATTTT
TRBV2	TRBD1	TRBJ1-4	NA	15	CAGEGTGGPGEKLFF	TGTGCCGGGGAGGGGACAGGCGGTCCGGGCGAAAAACTGTTTTTT
TRBV7-2	NA	TRBJ1-1	NA	12	CASTHSNTEAFF	TGTGCCAGCACCCATTCGAACACTGAAGCTTTCTTT
TRBV5-1	TRBD1	TRBJ2-7	NA	15	CASSLVRQGNYEQYF	TGCGCCAGCAGCTTGGTCAGACAGGGGAACTACGAGCAGTACTTC
TRBV7-3	NA	TRBJ1-1	NA	13	CASRQNTNTEAFF	TGTGCCAGCCGACAAAATACGAACACTGAAGCTTTCTTT
TRBV20-1	NA	TRBJ2-1	once	11	CSATNMDEQFF	TGCAGTGCTACCAATATGGATGAGCAGTTCTTC
TRBV9	TRBD1	TRBJ1-5	NA	16	CATRSKWTGSNQPQHF	TGTGCCACCAGGTCGAAGTGGACAGGGAGCAATCAGCCCCAGCATTTT
TRBV5-6	NA	TRBJ1-2	NA	14	CASSFQGRVYGYTF	TGTGCCAGCAGCTTTCAAGGCAGAGTCTATGGCTACACCTTC
TRBV30	TRBD1	TRBJ2-6	NA	18	CAWSRIPGQGSGANVLTF	TGTGCCTGGAGTCGTATCCCGGGACAGGGCTCTGGGGCCAACGTCCTGACTTTC
TRBV28	NA	TRBJ2-1	NA	11	CASASQGGPFF	TGTGCCAGCGCTTCCCAGGGAGGACCGTTCTTC
TRBV10-1	TRBD1	TRBJ2-2	once	15	CARTCRQGNTGELFF	TGCGCCAGGACCTGCAGACAGGGGAACACCGGGGAGCTGTTTTTT